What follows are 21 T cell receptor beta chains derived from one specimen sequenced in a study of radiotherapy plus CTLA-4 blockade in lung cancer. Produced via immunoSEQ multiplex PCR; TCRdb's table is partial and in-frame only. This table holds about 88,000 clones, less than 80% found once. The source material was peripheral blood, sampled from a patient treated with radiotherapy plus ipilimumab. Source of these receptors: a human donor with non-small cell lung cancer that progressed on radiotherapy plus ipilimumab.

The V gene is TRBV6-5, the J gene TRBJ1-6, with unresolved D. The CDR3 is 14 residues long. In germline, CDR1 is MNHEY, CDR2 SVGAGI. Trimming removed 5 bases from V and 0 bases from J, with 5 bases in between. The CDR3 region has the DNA TGTGCCAGCAGTGGTCGCTCCTATAATTCACCCCTCCACTTT. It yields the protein CASSGRSYNSPLHF.

CDR3 sequence: CAISGTSGSTDTQYF. Written as DNA, the CDR3 is TGTGCCATCAGCGGGACTAGCGGGAGCACAGATACGCAGTATTTT. V usage is TRBV10-3 and J usage is TRBJ2-3; TRBD2 agrees at 12 bases. V lost 6 bases, J lost 0 bases, and 1 base stayed unmatched. The germline V gene encodes CDR1 ENHRY and CDR2 SYGVKD. This CDR3 is 15 amino acids long.

CDR3 coding DNA: TGTGCCACCAGCAGAGCGCAGGGGTACACTGAAGCTTTCTTT. It encodes CATSRAQGYTEAFF. The chain couples TRBV15 to TRBJ1-1, with D perhaps TRBD1 (6 bases). The CDR3 loop spans 14 amino acids. From germline, CDR1 is LNHNV and CDR2 YYDKDF (reference sequence). Trimming pared 1 base from V and 3 bases from J, leaving 9 bases between.

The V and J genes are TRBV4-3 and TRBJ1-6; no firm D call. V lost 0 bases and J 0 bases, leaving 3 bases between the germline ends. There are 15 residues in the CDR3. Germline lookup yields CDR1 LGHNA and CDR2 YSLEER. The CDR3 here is CASSQEVSYNSPLHF. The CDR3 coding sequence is TGCGCCAGCAGCCAAGAAGTCTCCTATAATTCACCCCTCCACTTT.

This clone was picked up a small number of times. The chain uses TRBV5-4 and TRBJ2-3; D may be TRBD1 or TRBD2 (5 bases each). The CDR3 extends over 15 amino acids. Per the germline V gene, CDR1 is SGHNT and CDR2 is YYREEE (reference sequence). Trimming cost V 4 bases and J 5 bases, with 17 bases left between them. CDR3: CASSQGLGVGDTQYF. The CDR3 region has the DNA TGTGCCAGCAGCCAAGGACTGGGGGTGGGAGATACGCAGTATTTT.

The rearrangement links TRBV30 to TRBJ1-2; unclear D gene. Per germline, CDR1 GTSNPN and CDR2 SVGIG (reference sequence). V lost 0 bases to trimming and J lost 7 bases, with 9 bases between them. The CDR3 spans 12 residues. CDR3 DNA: TGTGCCTGGAGTGTAGGGTTTCGTGGCTACACCTTC. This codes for CAWSVGFRGYTF.

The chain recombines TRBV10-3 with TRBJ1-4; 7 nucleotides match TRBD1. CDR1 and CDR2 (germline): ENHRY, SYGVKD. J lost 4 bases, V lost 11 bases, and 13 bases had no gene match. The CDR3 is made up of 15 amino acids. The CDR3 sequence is CASNRGGADNEKLFF. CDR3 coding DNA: TGTGCCTCCAACAGGGGAGGCGCAGATAATGAAAAACTGTTTTTT.

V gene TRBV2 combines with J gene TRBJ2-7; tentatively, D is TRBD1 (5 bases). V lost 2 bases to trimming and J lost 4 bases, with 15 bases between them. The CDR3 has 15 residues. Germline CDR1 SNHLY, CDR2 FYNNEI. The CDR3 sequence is CASSETGAHIYEQYF. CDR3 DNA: TGTGCCAGCAGTGAAACAGGCGCACACATATACGAGCAGTACTTC.

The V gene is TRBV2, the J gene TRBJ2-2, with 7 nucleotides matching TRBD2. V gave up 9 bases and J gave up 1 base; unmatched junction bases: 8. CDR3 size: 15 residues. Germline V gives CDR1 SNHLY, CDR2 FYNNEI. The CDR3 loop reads CASHSGRGNTGELFF. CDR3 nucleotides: TGTGCCAGTCACTCAGGGAGGGGGAACACCGGGGAGCTGTTTTTT.

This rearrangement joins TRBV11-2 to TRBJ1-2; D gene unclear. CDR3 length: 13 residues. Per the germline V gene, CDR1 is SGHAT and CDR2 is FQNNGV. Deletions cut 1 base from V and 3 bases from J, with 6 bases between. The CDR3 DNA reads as TGTGCCAGCAGCTTAGGGTACCACTATGGCTACACCTTC. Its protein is CASSLGYHYGYTF.

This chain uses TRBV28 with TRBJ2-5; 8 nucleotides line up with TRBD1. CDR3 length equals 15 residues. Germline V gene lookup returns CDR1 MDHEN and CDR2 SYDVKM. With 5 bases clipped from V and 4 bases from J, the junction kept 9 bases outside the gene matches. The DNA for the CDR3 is TGTGCCAGCAGTGTGATAATACAGGGGGGAGAGACCCAGTACTTC. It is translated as CASSVIIQGGETQYF.

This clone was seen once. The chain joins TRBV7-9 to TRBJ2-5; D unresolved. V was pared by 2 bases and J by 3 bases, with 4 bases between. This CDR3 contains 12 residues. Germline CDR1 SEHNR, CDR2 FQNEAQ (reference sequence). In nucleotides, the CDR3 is TGTGCCAGCAGCTTACTAGAAGAGACCCAGTACTTC. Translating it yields CASSLLEETQYF.

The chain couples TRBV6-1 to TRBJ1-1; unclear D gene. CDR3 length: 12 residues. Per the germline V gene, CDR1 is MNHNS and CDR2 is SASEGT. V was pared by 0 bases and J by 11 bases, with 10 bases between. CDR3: CASSEARTGAFF. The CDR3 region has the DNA TGTGCCAGCAGTGAAGCGCGGACCGGGGCTTTCTTT.

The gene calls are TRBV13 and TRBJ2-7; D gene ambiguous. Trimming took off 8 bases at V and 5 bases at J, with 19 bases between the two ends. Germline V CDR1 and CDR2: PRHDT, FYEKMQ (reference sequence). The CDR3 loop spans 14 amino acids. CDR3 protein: CASALGRSSNEQYF. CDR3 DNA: TGTGCCAGCGCCCTAGGACGGTCCAGTAACGAGCAGTACTTC.

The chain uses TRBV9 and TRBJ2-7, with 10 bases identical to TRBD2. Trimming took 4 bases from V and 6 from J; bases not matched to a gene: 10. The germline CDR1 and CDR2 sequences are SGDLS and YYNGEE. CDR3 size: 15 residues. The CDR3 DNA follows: TGTGCCAGCAGCCCCAAGGAACTAGCGGGGTTCGAGCAGTACTTC. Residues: CASSPKELAGFEQYF. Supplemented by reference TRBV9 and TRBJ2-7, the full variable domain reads DSGVTQTPKHLITATGQRVTLRCSPRSGDLSVYWYQQSLDQGLQFLIQYYNGEERAKGNILERFSAQQFPDLHSELNLSSLELGDSALYFCASSPKELAGFEQYFGPGTRLTVT.

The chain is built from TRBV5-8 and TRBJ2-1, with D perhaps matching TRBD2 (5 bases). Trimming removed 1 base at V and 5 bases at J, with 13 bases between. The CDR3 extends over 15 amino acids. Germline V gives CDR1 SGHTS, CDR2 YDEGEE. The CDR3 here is CASSLKRARNNEQFF. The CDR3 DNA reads TGTGCCAGCAGCTTGAAGAGGGCGCGGAACAATGAGCAGTTCTTC.

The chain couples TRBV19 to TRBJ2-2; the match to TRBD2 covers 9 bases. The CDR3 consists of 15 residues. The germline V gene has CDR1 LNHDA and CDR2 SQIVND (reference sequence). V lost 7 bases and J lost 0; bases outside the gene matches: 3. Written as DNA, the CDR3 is TGTGCCAGTAAGCGGGGGGCCTCGAACACCGGGGAGCTGTTTTTT. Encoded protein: CASKRGASNTGELFF. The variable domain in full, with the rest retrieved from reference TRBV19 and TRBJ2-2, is DGGITQSPKYLFRKEGQNVTLSCEQNLNHDAMYWYRQDPGQGLRLIYYSQIVNDFQKGDIAEGYSVSREKKESFPLTVTSAQKNPTAFYLCASKRGASNTGELFFGEGSRLTVL.

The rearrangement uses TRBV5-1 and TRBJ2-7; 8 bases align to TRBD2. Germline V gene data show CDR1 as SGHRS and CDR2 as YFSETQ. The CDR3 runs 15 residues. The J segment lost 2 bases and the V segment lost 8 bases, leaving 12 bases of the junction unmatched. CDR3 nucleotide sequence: TGCGCCAGTCGATCCACTAGCGGATCAACCTACGAGCAGTACTTC. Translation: CASRSTSGSTYEQYF.

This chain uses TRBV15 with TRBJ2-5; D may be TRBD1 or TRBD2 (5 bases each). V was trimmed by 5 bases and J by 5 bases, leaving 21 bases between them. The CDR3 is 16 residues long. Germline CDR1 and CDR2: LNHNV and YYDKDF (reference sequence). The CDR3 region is CATSSPGTPAEETQYF. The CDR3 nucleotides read TGTGCCACCAGCTCCCCCGGGACCCCGGCGGAGGAGACCCAGTACTTC.

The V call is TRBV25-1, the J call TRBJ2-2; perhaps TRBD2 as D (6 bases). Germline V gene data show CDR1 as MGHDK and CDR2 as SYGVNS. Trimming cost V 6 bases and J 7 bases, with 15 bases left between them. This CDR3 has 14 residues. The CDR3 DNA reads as TGTGCCAGCAGGGGGTTTGGGGGGAACGGGGAGCTGTTTTTT. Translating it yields CASRGFGGNGELFF.

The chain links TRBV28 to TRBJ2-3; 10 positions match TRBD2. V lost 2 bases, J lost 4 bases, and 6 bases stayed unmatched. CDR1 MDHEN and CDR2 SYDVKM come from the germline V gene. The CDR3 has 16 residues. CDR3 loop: CASSLLLAGLADTQYF. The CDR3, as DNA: TGTGCCAGCAGTTTACTACTAGCGGGGTTGGCAGATACGCAGTATTTT.